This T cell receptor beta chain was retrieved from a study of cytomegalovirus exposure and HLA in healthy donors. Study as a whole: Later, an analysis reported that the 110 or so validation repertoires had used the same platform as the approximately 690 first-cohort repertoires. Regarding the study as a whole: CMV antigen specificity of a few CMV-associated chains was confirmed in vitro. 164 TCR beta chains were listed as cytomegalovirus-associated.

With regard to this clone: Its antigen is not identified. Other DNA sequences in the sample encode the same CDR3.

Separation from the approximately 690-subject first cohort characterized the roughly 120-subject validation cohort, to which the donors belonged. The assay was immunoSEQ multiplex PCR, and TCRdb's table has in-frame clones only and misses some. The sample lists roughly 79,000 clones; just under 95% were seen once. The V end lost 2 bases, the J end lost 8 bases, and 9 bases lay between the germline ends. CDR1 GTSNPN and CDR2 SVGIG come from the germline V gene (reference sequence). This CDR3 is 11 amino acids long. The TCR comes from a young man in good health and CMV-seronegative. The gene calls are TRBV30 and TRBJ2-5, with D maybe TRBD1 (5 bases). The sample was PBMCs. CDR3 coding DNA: TGTGCCTGGAGTCAGGGATATACCCAGTACTTC. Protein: CAWSQGYTQYF.